The sequence of this T cell receptor beta chain was determined in a study of shared clonotypes between healthy human individuals. Comments on this clone: The antigen is not known. Other DNA sequences within the sample encode an identical CDR3.

Positively selected for CCR7, the CD45RO-negative cells used as naive CD8 cells excluded terminally differentiated effector memory CD45RA+ cells. How the authors handled the data: ImmunoSEQ only sent back junction sequences with no quality scores, so filtering was done differently. Only in-frame clones appear in the TCRdb table, and some are missing; sequencing was by immunoSEQ multiplex PCR. The V and J calls and the clone size are those of that table, but D and trimming were determined from the DNA. This table holds millions of clones, just under 95% found once. Study-wide results and limits: Across a handful of donors, naive CD4 shared about 5%, naive CD8 around 4%, memory CD4 less than 2.5%, memory CD8 more than 0.35%.

V lost 4 bases and J lost 8, with 14 bases in between. From germline, CDR1 is SEHNR and CDR2 FQNEAQ (reference sequence). The CDR3 spans 14 residues. Input material: naive CD8+ T cells sorted from blood. This chain uses TRBV7-9 with TRBJ1-4; D is perhaps TRBD1 (5 bases). The origin of this receptor is a young man in good health. CDR3 loop: CASSSAGTEEKLFF. The CDR3 DNA reads TGTGCCAGCAGCTCAGCCGGGACGGAAGAAAAACTGTTTTTT. Combining the CDR3 with reference TRBV7-9 and TRBJ1-4 gives the whole variable domain DTGVSQNPRHKITKRGQNVTFRCDPISEHNRLYWYRQTLGQGPEFLTYFQNEAQLEKSRLLSDRFSAERPKGSFSTLEIQRTEQGDSAMYLCASSSAGTEEKLFFGSGTQLSVL.